A single T cell receptor beta chain is shown here with its context. In Seattle, patients joined the study during active infection and were tracked longitudinally. This sample is drawn from a study of blood T cell repertoires in COVID-19. Study details: T cells, B-cell-depleted T cells, or PBMCs provided the cDNA or gDNA that served as material.

Method: immunoSEQ multiplex PCR; TCRdb's copy keeps in-frame clones and lacks some. The repertoire holds 200,000 to 250,000 clones, with 82% as singletons. The CDR3 length is 15 residues. Germline V gene data show CDR1 as MNHEY and CDR2 as SVGAGI. V lost 6 bases and J lost 10, with 19 bases in between. The V and J genes are TRBV6-5 and TRBJ1-6; D may be TRBD1 (5 bases). The sequencing sample was made of peripheral blood. The receptor was isolated from a woman aged 70-85 years with COVID-19, enrolled during active disease. The CDR3 is CASRFTQNSGSPLHF. The CDR3 DNA is TGTGCCAGCAGGTTTACACAAAATTCAGGGTCACCCCTCCACTTT.